The present TCR beta chain was sequenced within a study of blood T cell repertoires in COVID-19. Per germline, CDR1 SGHRS and CDR2 YFSETQ. The CDR3 length is 14 residues. V lost 5 bases and J 5 bases, leaving 14 bases between the germline ends. Data came from immunoSEQ multiplex PCR; TCRdb stores just in-frame clones and leaves some out. In the table there are about 120,000 clones, 87% of which are singletons. V and J are TRBV5-1 and TRBJ1-5; possible D gene TRBD1, 6 bases. Sequenced: peripheral blood. The TCR originated in a woman in her seventies with acute or convalescent COVID-19. The CDR3: CASSTGTPYQPQHF. The CDR3 DNA sequence: TGCGCCAGCAGTACCGGGACACCCTATCAGCCCCAGCATTTT.